Listed below are T cell receptor beta chains from one sample, sequenced in a study of blood T cell repertoires in COVID-19. Measured with immunoSEQ multiplex PCR; TCRdb has only the in-frame clones, and not every one. The table lists some 90,000 clones, 75% to 85% of them singletons, with 10% in the top ten. Sequenced input: peripheral blood. These receptors were obtained from a woman aged 65 to 85 with acute or convalescent COVID-19. Each CDR3 is given with its conserved first and last residue. D genes are given only for firm matches. Where a row states a size, it is once, few, many or the class of an expanded clone; other rows omit it.

J	D	size	V	CDR3	DNA
TRBJ1-6	NA	NA	TRBV5-1	CASSLGERSYNSPLHF	TGCGCCAGCAGCTTGGGGGAGAGATCCTATAATTCACCCCTCCACTTT
TRBJ2-7	TRBD2	few	TRBV2	CASSEARGLASYEQYF	TGTGCCAGCAGTGAAGCGCGGGGACTAGCTTCCTACGAGCAGTACTTC
TRBJ1-3	TRBD1	few	TRBV4-1	CASSPPGKGATGTGNTIYF	TGCGCCAGCAGCCCCCCGGGAAAAGGTGCGACAGGGACTGGAAACACCATATATTTT
TRBJ2-2	TRBD2	NA	TRBV6-4	CASRQLAGRNTGELFF	TGTGCCAGCAGACAGTTAGCGGGAAGGAACACCGGGGAGCTGTTTTTT
TRBJ2-1	TRBD2	NA	TRBV11-3	CASSPRAGGPNEQFF	TGTGCCAGCAGCCCCCGAGCGGGGGGCCCAAATGAGCAGTTCTTC
TRBJ1-6	TRBD1	NA	TRBV9	CASSPSGQANSPLHF	TGTGCCAGCAGCCCCTCGGGACAGGCCAATTCACCCCTCCACTTT
TRBJ2-7	NA	NA	TRBV6-5	CASSYSRLAYEQYF	TGTGCCAGCAGTTACTCGCGGCTGGCCTACGAGCAGTACTTC
TRBJ2-2	TRBD2	NA	TRBV27	CATRTSGRVTTGELFF	TGTGCCACTCGGACTAGCGGGAGGGTAACCACCGGGGAGCTGTTTTTT
TRBJ1-1	NA	NA	TRBV28	CASSRQDHLLAFF	TGTGCCAGCAGTCGACAGGACCACCTATTAGCTTTCTTT
TRBJ2-1	TRBD2	few	TRBV7-8	CASSLLGTSGRRKGNEQFF	TGTGCCAGCAGCTTACTCGGGACTAGCGGGAGAAGGAAAGGAAATGAGCAGTTCTTC
TRBJ1-5	NA	NA	TRBV28	CASWPSGGDQPQHF	TGTGCCAGCTGGCCCTCGGGGGGGGATCAGCCCCAGCATTTT
TRBJ2-1	TRBD2	NA	TRBV27	CASRTQGVGNSGSSYNEQFF	TGTGCCAGCAGGACTCAGGGGGTTGGTAATAGCGGGAGCTCCTACAATGAGCAGTTCTTC
TRBJ2-1	TRBD2	NA	TRBV5-1	CASSSVGAGGGEQFF	TGCGCCAGCAGCTCGGTCGGTGCGGGAGGGGGTGAGCAGTTCTTC
TRBJ2-1	TRBD2	once	TRBV6-1	CASSEAGGSADEQFF	TGTGCCAGCAGTGAAGCGGGCGGGAGTGCCGATGAGCAGTTCTTC
TRBJ1-6	TRBD1	NA	TRBV28	CASSPQGQGNSPLHF	TGTGCCAGCAGCCCCCAGGGACAGGGGAATTCACCCCTCCACTTT
TRBJ2-1	NA	NA	TRBV9	CASSSSSYNEQFF	TGTGCCAGCAGCTCGAGCTCCTACAATGAGCAGTTCTTC
TRBJ1-1	TRBD1	NA	TRBV29-1	CSVEDRATEAFF	TGCAGCGTTGAGGACAGGGCTACTGAAGCTTTCTTT
TRBJ2-1	TRBD2	NA	TRBV7-8	CASSPRLAGGNEQFF	TGTGCCAGCAGCCCTCGACTAGCGGGGGGGAATGAGCAGTTCTTC
TRBJ2-5	TRBD2	NA	TRBV2	CASSWRGQETQYF	TGTGCCAGCAGTTGGCGGGGGCAAGAGACCCAGTACTTC
TRBJ1-1	NA	NA	TRBV7-8	CASSFSPHTEAFF	TGTGCCAGCAGCTTTTCTCCCCACACTGAAGCTTTCTTT
TRBJ2-7	NA	NA	TRBV2	CASVRRVSRGHEQYF	TGTGCCAGCGTAAGGAGGGTGTCAAGGGGCCACGAGCAGTACTTC
TRBJ2-3	TRBD2	NA	TRBV5-6	CASSSKGGGRFADTQYF	TGTGCCAGCAGCTCGAAGGGTGGCGGGAGGTTTGCAGATACGCAGTATTTT
TRBJ2-2	TRBD2	NA	TRBV5-4	CASSHGAGMGTGELFF	TGTGCCAGCAGCCATGGAGCGGGAATGGGCACCGGGGAGCTGTTTTTT
TRBJ2-1	NA	NA	TRBV5-1	CASSLGVQRPGEQFF	TGCGCCAGCAGCTTGGGGGTTCAGCGGCCAGGAGAGCAGTTCTTC
TRBJ2-2	TRBD1	NA	TRBV10-3	CATGTANTGELFF	TGTGCCACTGGGACAGCGAACACCGGGGAGCTGTTTTTT
TRBJ2-1	TRBD2	NA	TRBV5-4	CASSPEGLATSYNEQFF	TGTGCCAGCAGCCCGGAGGGACTAGCGACCTCCTACAATGAGCAGTTCTTC
TRBJ2-3	NA	NA	TRBV28	CASSLFAGYPDTQYF	TGTGCCAGCAGTTTATTCGCAGGGTACCCAGATACGCAGTATTTT
TRBJ2-3	TRBD2	NA	TRBV7-9	CASSLVQGLATDTQYF	TGTGCCAGCAGCTTAGTGCAGGGACTAGCAACAGATACGCAGTATTTT
TRBJ2-7	TRBD1	NA	TRBV7-8	CASSFGTGYF	TGTGCCAGCAGCTTCGGGACAGGGTACTTC
TRBJ2-7	TRBD2	NA	TRBV28	CASERGTSGSYEQYF	TGTGCCAGCGAAAGGGGTACTAGCGGATCCTACGAGCAGTACTTC
TRBJ1-2	TRBD1	many	TRBV5-4	CASSRTGSNYGYTF	TGTGCCAGCAGCCGGACAGGGAGTAACTATGGCTACACCTTC
TRBJ2-5	NA	NA	TRBV19	CASSIDAGPRAQYF	TGTGCCAGTAGTATAGATGCGGGGCCCCGAGCCCAGTACTTC
TRBJ2-7	NA	few	TRBV7-6	CASSRDILSYEQYF	TGTGCCAGCAGCCGGGACATCCTTTCCTACGAGCAGTACTTC
TRBJ2-5	TRBD1	NA	TRBV5-1	CASSPVPDRGQTQYF	TGCGCCAGCAGCCCGGTGCCGGACAGGGGACAGACCCAGTACTTC
TRBJ1-2	NA	NA	TRBV2	CASSEGTSYGYTF	TGTGCCAGCAGCGAGGGGACATCCTATGGCTACACCTTC
TRBJ2-1	NA	NA	TRBV6-5	CASSRQEGTGQFF	TGTGCCAGCAGTAGACAGGAAGGAACTGGGCAGTTCTTC
TRBJ2-7	NA	few	TRBV2	CASSSTGASYEQYF	TGTGCCAGCAGTTCGACAGGCGCATCCTACGAGCAGTACTTC
TRBJ2-2	NA	NA	TRBV6-5	CASRLARANTGELFF	TGTGCCAGCAGGCTAGCGAGAGCGAACACCGGGGAGCTGTTTTTT
TRBJ1-2	NA	few	TRBV4-1	CASSQVDPGWNYGYTF	TGCGCCAGCAGCCAAGTCGATCCAGGGTGGAACTATGGCTACACCTTC
TRBJ1-2	NA	NA	TRBV28	CASSSGGSYGYTF	TGTGCCAGCAGTTCTGGCGGGTCCTATGGCTACACCTTC
TRBJ2-1	TRBD1	few	TRBV5-1	CASSLARTGSYNEQFF	TGCGCCAGCAGCTTGGCAAGGACAGGGAGCTACAATGAGCAGTTCTTC
TRBJ1-1	NA	NA	TRBV6-5	CASSWGGAGYTEAFF	TGTGCCAGCAGTTGGGGAGGGGCTGGGTACACTGAAGCTTTCTTT
TRBJ1-5	TRBD1	NA	TRBV28	CASTGQGMGNQPQHF	TGTGCCAGCACGGGACAGGGGATGGGCAATCAGCCCCAGCATTTT
TRBJ1-2	TRBD1	NA	TRBV9	CASSMTGVGDYGYTF	TGTGCCAGCAGCATGACAGGGGTAGGAGACTATGGCTACACCTTC
TRBJ1-1	TRBD1	NA	TRBV10-3	CAIKPGGLNTEAFF	TGTGCCATTAAACCAGGGGGCTTGAACACTGAAGCTTTCTTT